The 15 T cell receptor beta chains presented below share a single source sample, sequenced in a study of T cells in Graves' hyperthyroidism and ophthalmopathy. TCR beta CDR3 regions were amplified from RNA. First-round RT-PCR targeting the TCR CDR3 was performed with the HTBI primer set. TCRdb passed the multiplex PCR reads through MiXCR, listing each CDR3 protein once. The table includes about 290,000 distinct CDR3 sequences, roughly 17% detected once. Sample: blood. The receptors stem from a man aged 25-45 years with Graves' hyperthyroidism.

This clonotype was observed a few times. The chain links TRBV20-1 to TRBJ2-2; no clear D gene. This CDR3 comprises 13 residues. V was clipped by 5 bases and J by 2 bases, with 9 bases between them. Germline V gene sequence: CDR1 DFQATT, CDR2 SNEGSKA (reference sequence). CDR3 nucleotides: TGCAGTGCTCGTTCCCCCAACACCGGGGAGCTGTTTTTT. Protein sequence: CSARSPNTGELFF.

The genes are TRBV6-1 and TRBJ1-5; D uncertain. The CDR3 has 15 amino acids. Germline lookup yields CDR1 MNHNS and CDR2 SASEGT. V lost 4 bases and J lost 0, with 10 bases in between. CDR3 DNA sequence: TGTGCCAGCAGTGGCTACAGAGCTAGCAATCAGCCCCAGCATTTT. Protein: CASSGYRASNQPQHF.

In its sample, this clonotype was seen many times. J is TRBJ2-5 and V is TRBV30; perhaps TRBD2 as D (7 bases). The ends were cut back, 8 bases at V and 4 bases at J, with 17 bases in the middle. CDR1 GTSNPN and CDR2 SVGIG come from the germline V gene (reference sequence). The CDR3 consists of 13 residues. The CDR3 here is CAHLGGVAETQYF. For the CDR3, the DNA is TGTGCCCATCTAGGGGGGGTTGCAGAGACCCAGTACTTC.

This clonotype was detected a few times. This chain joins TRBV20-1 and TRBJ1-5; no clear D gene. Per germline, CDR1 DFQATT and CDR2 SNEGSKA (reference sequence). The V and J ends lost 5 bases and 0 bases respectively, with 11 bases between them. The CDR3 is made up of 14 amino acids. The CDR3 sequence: CSALIISSNQPQHF. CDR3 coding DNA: TGCAGTGCTCTAATAATTTCTAGCAATCAGCCCCAGCATTTT.

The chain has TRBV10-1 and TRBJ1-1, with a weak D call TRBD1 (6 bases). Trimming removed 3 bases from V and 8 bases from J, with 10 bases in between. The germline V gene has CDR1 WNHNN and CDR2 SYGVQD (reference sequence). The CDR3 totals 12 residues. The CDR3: CASSDGGREAFF. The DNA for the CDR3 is TGCGCCAGCAGTGACGGGGGCAGAGAAGCTTTCTTT.

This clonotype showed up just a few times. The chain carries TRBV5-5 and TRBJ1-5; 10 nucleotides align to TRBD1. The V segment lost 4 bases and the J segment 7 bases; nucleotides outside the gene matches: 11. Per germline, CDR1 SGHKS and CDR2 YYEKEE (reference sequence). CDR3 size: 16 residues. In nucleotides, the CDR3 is TGTGCCAGCAGCCCGATGCCGGGACAGGGGAGCCAGCCCCAGCATTTT. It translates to CASSPMPGQGSQPQHF.

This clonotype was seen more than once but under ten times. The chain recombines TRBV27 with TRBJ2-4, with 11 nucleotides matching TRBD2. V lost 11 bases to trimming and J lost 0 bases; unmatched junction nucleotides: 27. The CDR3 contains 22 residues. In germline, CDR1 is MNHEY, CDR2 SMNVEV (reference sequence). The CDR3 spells CAGGPFGSSGRRNLLAKNIQYF. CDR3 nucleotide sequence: TGTGCCGGGGGACCCTTTGGGTCTAGCGGGAGGAGGAATTTGTTAGCCAAAAACATTCAGTACTTC.

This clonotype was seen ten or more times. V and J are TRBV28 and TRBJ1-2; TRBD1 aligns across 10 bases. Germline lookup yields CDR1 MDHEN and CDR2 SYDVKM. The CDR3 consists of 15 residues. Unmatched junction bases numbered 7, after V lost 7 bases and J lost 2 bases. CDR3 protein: CASTGTGDFNYGYTF. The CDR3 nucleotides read TGTGCCAGCACCGGGACAGGGGATTTCAACTATGGCTACACCTTC.

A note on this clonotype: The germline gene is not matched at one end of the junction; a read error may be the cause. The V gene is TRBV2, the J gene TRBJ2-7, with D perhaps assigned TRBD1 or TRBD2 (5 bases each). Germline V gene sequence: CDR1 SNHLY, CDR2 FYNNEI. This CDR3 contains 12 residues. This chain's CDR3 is CASRPGAVLPSF. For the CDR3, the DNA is TGTGCCAGCAGGCCCGGGGCGGTTTTGCCCTCCTTC.

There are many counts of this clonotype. For the CDR3, the DNA is TGTGCCTGGAGTCCCTTCCTTACCAATGAGCAGTTCTTC. Its protein is CAWSPFLTNEQFF. The gene calls are TRBV30 and TRBJ2-1; D ambiguous. Germline V gene data show CDR1 as GTSNPN and CDR2 as SVGIG (reference sequence). The CDR3 is 13 residues long. Trimming pared 2 bases from V and 6 bases from J, leaving 11 bases between.

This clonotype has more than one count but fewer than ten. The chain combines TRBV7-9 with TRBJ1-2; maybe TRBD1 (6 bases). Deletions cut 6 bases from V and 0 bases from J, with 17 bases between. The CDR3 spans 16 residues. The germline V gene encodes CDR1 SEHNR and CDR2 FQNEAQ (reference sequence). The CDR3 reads CASRVLSGEANYGYTF. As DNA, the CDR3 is TGTGCCAGCAGGGTTCTCTCAGGGGAGGCTAACTATGGCTACACCTTC.

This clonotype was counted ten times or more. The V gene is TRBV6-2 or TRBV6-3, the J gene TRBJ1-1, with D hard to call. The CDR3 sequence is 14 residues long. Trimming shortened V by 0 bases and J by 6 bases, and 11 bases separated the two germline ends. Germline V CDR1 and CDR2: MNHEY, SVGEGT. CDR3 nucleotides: TGTGCCAGCAGTTACTCTCTCATGAAGGCTGAAGCTTTCTTT. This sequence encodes CASSYSLMKAEAFF.

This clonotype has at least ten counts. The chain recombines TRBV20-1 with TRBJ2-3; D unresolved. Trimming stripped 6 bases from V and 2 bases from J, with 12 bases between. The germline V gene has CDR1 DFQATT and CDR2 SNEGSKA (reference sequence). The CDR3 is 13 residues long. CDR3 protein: CSAKTGSTDTQYF. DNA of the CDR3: TGCAGTGCAAAAACCGGGTCCACAGATACGCAGTATTTT.

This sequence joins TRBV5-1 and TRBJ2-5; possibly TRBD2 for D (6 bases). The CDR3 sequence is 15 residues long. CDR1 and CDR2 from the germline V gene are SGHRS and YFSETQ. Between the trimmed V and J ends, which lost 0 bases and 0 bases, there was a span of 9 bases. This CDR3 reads CASSLAGDYQETQYF. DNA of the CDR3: TGCGCCAGCAGCTTGGCGGGGGACTACCAAGAGACCCAGTACTTC.

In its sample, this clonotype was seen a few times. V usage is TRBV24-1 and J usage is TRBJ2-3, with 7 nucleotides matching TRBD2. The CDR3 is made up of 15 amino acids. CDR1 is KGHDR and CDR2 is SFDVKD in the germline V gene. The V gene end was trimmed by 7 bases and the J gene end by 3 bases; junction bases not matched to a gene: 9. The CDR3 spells CATRKAGEVTDTQYF. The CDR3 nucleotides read TGTGCCACCAGAAAGGCGGGAGAAGTGACAGATACGCAGTATTTT.